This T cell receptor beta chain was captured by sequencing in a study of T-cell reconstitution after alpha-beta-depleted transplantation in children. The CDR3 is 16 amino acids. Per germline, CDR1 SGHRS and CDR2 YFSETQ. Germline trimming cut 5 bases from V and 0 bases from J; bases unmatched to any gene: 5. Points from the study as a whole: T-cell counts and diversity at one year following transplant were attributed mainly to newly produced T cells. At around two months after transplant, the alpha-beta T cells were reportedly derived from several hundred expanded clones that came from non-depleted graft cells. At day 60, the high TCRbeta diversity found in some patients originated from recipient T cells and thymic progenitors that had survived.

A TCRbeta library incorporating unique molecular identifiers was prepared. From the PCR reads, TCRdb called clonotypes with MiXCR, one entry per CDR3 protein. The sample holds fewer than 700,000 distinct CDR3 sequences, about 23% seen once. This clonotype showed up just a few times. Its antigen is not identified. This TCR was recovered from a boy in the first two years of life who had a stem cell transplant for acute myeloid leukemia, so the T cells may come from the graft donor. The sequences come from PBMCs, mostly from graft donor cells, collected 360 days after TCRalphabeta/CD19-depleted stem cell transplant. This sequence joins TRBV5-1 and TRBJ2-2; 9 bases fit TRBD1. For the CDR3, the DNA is TGCGCCAGCAGTACAGGGGGCTTGACGAACACCGGGGAGCTGTTTTTT. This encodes CASSTGGLTNTGELFF.